This TCR beta chain is drawn from a study of blood T cell repertoires in COVID-19. Across the study: Sources were T cells, B-cell-depleted T cells, or PBMCs; the material itself was cDNA or gDNA.

Authors' analysis steps: The assay estimated nucleated cells by amplifying reference gene primers. Assay used: immunoSEQ multiplex PCR; TCRdb lists only in-frame clones, some missing. The V and J calls and clone size were taken over from that table, and D and trimming were inferred from the DNA. The sample contains 250,000 to 300,000 clones, around 90% of which appear only once. The CDR3 runs 13 residues. CDR1 and CDR2 (germline): SGHRS, YFSETQ. V was pared by 4 bases and J by 10 bases, with 17 bases between. This sequence was found in a woman between 25 and 40 years old with acute or convalescent COVID-19. The chain has TRBV5-1 and TRBJ1-2, with a possible D match to TRBD1 (5 bases). Sample: peripheral blood. The CDR3 region is CASSQDTALVYTF. CDR3 sequence (DNA): TGCGCCAGCAGCCAGGACACGGCACTTGTCTACACCTTC.